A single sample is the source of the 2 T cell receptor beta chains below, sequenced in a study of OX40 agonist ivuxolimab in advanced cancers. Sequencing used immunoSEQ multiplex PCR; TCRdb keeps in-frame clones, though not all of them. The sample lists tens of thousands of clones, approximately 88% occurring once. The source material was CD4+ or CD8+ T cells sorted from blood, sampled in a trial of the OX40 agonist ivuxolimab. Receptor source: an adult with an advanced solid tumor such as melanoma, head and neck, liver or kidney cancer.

The CDR3 reads CASSLGQGPYEQYF. Here the CDR3 DNA reads TGTGCCAGCAGCTTAGGACAGGGCCCCTACGAGCAGTACTTC. The chain is built from TRBV5-6 and TRBJ2-7; TRBD1 agrees at 8 bases. From germline, CDR1 is SGHDT and CDR2 YYEEEE. The CDR3 loop spans 14 amino acids. J gave up 2 bases and V 2 bases, and 3 bases lay outside the gene matches.

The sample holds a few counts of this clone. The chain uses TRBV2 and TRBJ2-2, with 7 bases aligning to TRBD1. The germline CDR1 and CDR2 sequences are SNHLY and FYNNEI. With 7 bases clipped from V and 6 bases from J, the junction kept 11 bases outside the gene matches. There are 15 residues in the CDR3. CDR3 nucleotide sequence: TGTGCCAGCACCTCGGGACAGAAGGTCCCCGGGGAGCTGTTTTTT. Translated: CASTSGQKVPGELFF. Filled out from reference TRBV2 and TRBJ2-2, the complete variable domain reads EPEVTQTPSHQVTQMGQEVILRCVPISNHLYFYWYRQILGQKVEFLVSFYNNEISEKSEIFDDQFSVERPDGSNFTLKIRSTKLEDSAMYFCASTSGQKVPGELFFGEGSRLTVL.